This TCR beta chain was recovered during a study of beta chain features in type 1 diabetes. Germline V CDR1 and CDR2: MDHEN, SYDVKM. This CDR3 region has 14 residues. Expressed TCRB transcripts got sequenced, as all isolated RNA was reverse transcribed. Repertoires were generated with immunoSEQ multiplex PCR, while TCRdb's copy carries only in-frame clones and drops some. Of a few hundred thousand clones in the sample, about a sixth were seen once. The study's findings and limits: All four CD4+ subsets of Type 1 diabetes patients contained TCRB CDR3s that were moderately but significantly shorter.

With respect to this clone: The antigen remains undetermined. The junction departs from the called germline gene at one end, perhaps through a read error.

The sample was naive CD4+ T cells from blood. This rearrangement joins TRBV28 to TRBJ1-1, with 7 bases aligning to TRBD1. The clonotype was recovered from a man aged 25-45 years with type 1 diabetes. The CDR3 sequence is CASSLRTGFIGSGF. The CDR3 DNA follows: TGTGCCAGCAGTCTGAGGACAGGCTTTATAGGTTCGGGCTTT.